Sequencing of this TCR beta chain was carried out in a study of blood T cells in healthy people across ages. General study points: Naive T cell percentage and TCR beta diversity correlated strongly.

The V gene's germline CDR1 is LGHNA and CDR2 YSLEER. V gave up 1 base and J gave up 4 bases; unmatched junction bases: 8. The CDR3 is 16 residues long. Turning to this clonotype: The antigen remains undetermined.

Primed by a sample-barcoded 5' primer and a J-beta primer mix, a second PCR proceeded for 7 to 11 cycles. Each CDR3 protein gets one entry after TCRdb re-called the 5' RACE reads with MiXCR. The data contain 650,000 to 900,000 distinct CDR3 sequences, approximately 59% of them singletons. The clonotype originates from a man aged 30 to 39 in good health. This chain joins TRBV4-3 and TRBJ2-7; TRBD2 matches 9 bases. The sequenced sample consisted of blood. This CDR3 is CASSQGASGVGYEQYF. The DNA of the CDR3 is TGCGCCAGCAGCCAAGGCGCTAGCGGGGTAGGGTACGAGCAGTACTTC.